The rows below give T cell receptor beta chains drawn from one sample of a study of somatic mutations in cytotoxic T cells in rheumatoid arthritis. Sequencing used immunoSEQ multiplex PCR; TCRdb keeps in-frame clones, though not all of them. There are roughly 15,000 clones in the sample; about 80% occur only once, and roughly 19% lies in the top ten. The sequenced sample was CD8+ T cells sorted from blood. The receptors here all came from an adult with rheumatoid arthritis. CDR3s include the opening cysteine and the closing phenylalanine or tryptophan. D genes are given only for firm matches. Some rows have no size entry. The others give once, few or many, or a class for an expanded clone.

abundance	j_gene	d_gene	v_gene	CDR3nt	CDR3aa
NA	TRBJ2-1	TRBD2	TRBV28	TGTGCCAGCAGTTGGCGGGGGAGCTTCAATGAGCAGTTCTTC	CASSWRGSFNEQFF
NA	TRBJ1-1	NA	TRBV5-5	TGTGCCAGCAGCTTTAAGGGAACTGAAGCTTTCTTT	CASSFKGTEAFF
NA	TRBJ1-2	NA	TRBV30	TGTGCCTGGAGCACCACTAACTATGGCTACACCTTC	CAWSTTNYGYTF
few	TRBJ2-7	TRBD2	TRBV4-1	TGCGCCAGCAGCCCTACTAGCGGGAGTGCCTACGAGCAGTACTTC	CASSPTSGSAYEQYF
NA	TRBJ2-3	TRBD1	TRBV10-1	TGCGCCAGCAGGGGGGACAGGGGAGATACGCAGTATTTT	CASRGDRGDTQYF
NA	TRBJ2-1	NA	TRBV9	TGTGCCAGCAGCGTAGACCCGTGGGGCTACAATGAGCAGTTCTTC	CASSVDPWGYNEQFF
few	TRBJ1-2	NA	TRBV6-1	TGTGCCAGCAGTGAAGCCTCCGGGTCGCACTATGGCTACACCTTC	CASSEASGSHYGYTF
NA	TRBJ1-1	NA	TRBV27	TGTGCCAGCAAAAAGGGGAACACTGAAGCTTTCTTT	CASKKGNTEAFF
once	TRBJ1-1	NA	TRBV13	TGTGCCAGCAGCTTAGAGACGAACACTGAAGCTTTCTTT	CASSLETNTEAFF
NA	TRBJ2-7	NA	TRBV19	TGTGCCAGTAGTATTTCAGGGCGGCACGAGCAGTACTTC	CASSISGRHEQYF
medium-sized	TRBJ2-7	NA	TRBV13	TGTGCCAGCAGAACGCAAACATCGGCTGAGCAGTACTTC	CASRTQTSAEQYF
once	TRBJ2-2	NA	TRBV27	TGTGCCAGCAGTTTTCGGACGGCGGTCGGGGAGCTGTTTTTT	CASSFRTAVGELFF
NA	TRBJ1-2	NA	TRBV2	TGTGCCAGCAGTGAAGGGTACGGAGAAGATGGCTACACCTTC	CASSEGYGEDGYTF
NA	TRBJ2-1	NA	TRBV7-8	TGTGCCAGCAGCTTAGGATGGGTGGGCCTGCAGTTCTTC	CASSLGWVGLQFF
NA	TRBJ2-1	NA	TRBV27	TGTGCCAGCAGTCTTTCTAGCGCTCCAGGATGGAATGAGCAGTTCTTC	CASSLSSAPGWNEQFF
once	TRBJ2-1	TRBD2	TRBV18	TGTGCCAGCTCACCGAGGACTAGCGGATTCTACAATGAGCAGTTCTTC	CASSPRTSGFYNEQFF